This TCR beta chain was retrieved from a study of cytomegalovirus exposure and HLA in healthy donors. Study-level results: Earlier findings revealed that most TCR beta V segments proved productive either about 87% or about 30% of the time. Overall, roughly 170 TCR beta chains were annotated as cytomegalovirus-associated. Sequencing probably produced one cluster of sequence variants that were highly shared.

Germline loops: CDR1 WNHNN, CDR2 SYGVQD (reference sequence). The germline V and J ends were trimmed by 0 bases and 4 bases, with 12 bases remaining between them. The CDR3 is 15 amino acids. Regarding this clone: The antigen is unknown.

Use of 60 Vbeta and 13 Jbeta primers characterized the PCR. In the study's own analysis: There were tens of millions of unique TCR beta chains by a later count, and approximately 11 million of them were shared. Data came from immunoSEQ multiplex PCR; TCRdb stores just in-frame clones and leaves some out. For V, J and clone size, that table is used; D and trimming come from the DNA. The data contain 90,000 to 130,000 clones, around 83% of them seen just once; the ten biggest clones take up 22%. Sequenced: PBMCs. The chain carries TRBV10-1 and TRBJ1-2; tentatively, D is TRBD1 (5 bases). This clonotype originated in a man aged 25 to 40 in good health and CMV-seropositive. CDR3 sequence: CASSESIGARYGYTF. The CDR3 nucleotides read TGCGCCAGCAGTGAGTCTATAGGGGCCCGCTATGGCTACACCTTC.